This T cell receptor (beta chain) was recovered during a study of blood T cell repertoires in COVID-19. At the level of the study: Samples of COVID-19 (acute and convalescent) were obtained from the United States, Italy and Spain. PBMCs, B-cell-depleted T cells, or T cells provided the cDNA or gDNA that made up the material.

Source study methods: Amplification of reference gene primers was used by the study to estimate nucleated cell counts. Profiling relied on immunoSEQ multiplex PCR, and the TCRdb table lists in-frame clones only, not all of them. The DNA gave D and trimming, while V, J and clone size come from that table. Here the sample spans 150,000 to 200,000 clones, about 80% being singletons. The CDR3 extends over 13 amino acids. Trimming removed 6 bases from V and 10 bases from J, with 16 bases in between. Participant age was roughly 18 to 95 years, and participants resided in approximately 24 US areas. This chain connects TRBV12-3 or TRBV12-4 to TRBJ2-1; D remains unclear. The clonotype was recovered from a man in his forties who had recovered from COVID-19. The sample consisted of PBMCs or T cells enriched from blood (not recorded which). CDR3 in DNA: TGTGCCAGCAGACTTGACCAACATAGCGAGCAGTTCTTC. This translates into CASRLDQHSEQFF.